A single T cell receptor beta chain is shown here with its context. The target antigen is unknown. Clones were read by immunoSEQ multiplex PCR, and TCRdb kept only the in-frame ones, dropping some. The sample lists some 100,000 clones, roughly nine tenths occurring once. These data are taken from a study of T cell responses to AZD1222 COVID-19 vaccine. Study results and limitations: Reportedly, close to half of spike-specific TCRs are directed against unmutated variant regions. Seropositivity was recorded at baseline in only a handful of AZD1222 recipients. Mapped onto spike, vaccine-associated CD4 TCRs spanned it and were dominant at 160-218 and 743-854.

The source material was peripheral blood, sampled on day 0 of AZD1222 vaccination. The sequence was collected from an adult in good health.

DNA of the CDR3: TGTGCCAGCAGCTTAAATGTAGAGGGGGCGCAGTATGGCTACACCTTC. This gives the protein CASSLNVEGAQYGYTF. This chain links TRBV7-2 with TRBJ1-2, with 7 bases lining up with TRBD1. J lost 5 bases, V lost 2 bases, and 11 bases had no gene match. Germline-derived CDR1 and CDR2 are SGHTA and FQGNSA. The CDR3 has 16 amino acids.